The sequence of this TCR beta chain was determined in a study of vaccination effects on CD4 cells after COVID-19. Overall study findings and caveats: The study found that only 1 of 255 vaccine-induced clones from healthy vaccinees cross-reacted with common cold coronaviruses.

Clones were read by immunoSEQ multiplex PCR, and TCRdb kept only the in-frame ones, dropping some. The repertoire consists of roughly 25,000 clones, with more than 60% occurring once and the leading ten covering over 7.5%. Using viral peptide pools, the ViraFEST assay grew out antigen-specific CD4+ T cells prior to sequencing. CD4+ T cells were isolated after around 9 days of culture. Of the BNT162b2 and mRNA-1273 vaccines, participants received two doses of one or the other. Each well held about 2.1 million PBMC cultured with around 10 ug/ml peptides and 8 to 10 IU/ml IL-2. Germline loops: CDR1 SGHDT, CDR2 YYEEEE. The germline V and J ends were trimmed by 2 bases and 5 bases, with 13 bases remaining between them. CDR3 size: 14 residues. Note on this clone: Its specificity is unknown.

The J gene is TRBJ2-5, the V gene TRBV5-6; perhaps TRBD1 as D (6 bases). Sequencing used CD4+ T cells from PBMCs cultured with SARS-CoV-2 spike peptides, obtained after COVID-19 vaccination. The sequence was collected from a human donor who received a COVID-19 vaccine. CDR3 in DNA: TGTGCCAGCAGCTTTACAGGGAGTGGGGAGACCCAGTACTTC. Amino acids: CASSFTGSGETQYF. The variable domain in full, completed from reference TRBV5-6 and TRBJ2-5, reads DAGVTQSPTHLIKTRGQQVTLRCSPKSGHDTVSWYQQALGQGPQFIFQYYEEEERQRGNFPDRFSGHQFPNYSSELNVNALLLGDSALYLCASSFTGSGETQYFGPGTRLLVL.